These 28 T cell receptor beta chains were sequenced from one sample in a study of T cell repertoires in cytomegalovirus infection. TCRdb passed the reads through MiXCR, listing each CDR3 protein once. The sample has 300,000 to 400,000 distinct CDR3 sequences; more than 8% are singletons. The specimen sequenced was PBMCs. All receptors come from a human donor in good health (CMV status not recorded). Some clones in this sample may be carry-over from other donors' samples.

This clonotype was recorded a few times. The chain employs TRBV7-2 and TRBJ2-5; 7 positions agree with TRBD2. Trimming cost V 4 bases and J 5 bases; bases outside gene matches: 4. Germline lookup yields CDR1 SGHTA and CDR2 FQGNSA. The CDR3 contains 13 residues. This CDR3 reads CASSWGGLETQYF. The CDR3 nucleotides are TGTGCCAGCAGCTGGGGGGGGTTGGAGACCCAGTACTTC.

This clonotype was counted at least ten times. This chain connects TRBV7-2 to TRBJ1-2; no reliable D call. In germline, CDR1 is SGHTA, CDR2 FQGNSA. V was trimmed by 7 bases and J by 4 bases, leaving 16 bases between them. The CDR3 runs to 14 residues. Written as DNA, the CDR3 is TGTGCCAGCACTAATTCAAGGGTACCCTATGGCTACACCTTC. Its translation is CASTNSRVPYGYTF.

The chain joins TRBV6-2 or TRBV6-3 to TRBJ1-5; D is unresolved. CDR1 MNHEY and CDR2 SVGEGT come from the germline V gene. V lost 7 bases to trimming and J lost 0 bases, with 10 bases between them. CDR3 length: 14 amino acids. The CDR3 is CASTRGNSNQPQHF. CDR3 sequence (DNA): TGTGCCAGCACTCGGGGAAATAGCAATCAGCCCCAGCATTTT.

This clonotype appeared many times. The V call is TRBV19, the J call TRBJ2-1; 7 positions match TRBD2. The germline V gene has CDR1 LNHDA and CDR2 SQIVND (reference sequence). After removal of 5 bases from V and 1 base from J, the junction contained 11 bases not matched to a gene. This CDR3 is built from 17 residues. The DNA of the CDR3 is TGTGCCAGTAGTGCCCGAAGCGGGAAATTATCCTACAATGAGCAGTTCTTC. Its protein is CASSARSGKLSYNEQFF.

This clonotype came up many times. This chain uses TRBV4-3 with TRBJ2-1, with D uncertain. From germline, CDR1 is LGHNA and CDR2 YSLEER. The CDR3 has 16 residues. V shed 0 bases and J shed 0 bases, with 9 bases lying between them. The DNA of the CDR3 is TGCGCCAGCAGCCAAGATAGTGGTAGCTCCTACAATGAGCAGTTCTTC. This sequence encodes CASSQDSGSSYNEQFF.

The chain links TRBV27 to TRBJ2-3; D may be TRBD2 (5 bases). CDR1 is MNHEY and CDR2 is SMNVEV in the germline V gene (reference sequence). There are 13 residues in the CDR3. Trimming cost V 8 bases and J 15 bases, with 24 bases left between them. CDR3 in DNA: TGTGCCAGCTCCCTTGGGCGGCCCGGGAAACAATATTTT. It specifies CASSLGRPGKQYF.

This clonotype was observed a handful of times. The chain joins TRBV7-2 to TRBJ2-7; TRBD2 aligns across 7 bases. V gave up 4 bases and J gave up 7 bases; unmatched junction bases: 19. Per germline, CDR1 SGHTA and CDR2 FQGNSA. The CDR3 is 17 residues long. CDR3 nucleotides: TGTGCCAGCAGCTCGGGGGGTGGACTCCCTCGGCCGGGGGAGCAGTACTTC. It is translated as CASSSGGGLPRPGEQYF. Full variable domain (remainder filled in from reference TRBV7-2 and TRBJ2-7): GAGVSQSPSNKVTEKGKDVELRCDPISGHTALYWYRQSLGQGLEFLIYFQGNSAPDKSGLPSDRFSAERTGGSVSTLTIQRTQQEDSAVYLCASSSGGGLPRPGEQYFGPGTRLTVT.

This clonotype was recorded many times. The chain couples TRBV6-6 to TRBJ2-7; the match to TRBD2 covers 10 bases. CDR3 length: 17 amino acids. The junction had 12 bases not matched to a gene; V was cut back by 5 bases and J by 2 bases. Germline loops: CDR1 MNHNY, CDR2 SVGAGI (reference sequence). The CDR3 region is CASSQGYGTSVAYEQYF. DNA for the CDR3: TGTGCCAGCAGTCAGGGGTATGGGACTAGCGTAGCCTACGAGCAGTACTTC.

There are many counts of this clonotype. This rearrangement joins TRBV29-1 to TRBJ1-2; perhaps TRBD1 as D (5 bases). Trimming pared 4 bases from V and 8 bases from J, leaving 11 bases between. Per the germline V gene, CDR1 is SQVTM and CDR2 is ANQGSEA. The CDR3 extends over 11 amino acids. The CDR3 region is CSVGDGRGYTF. Written as DNA, the CDR3 is TGCAGCGTTGGGGACGGGAGGGGCTACACCTTC.

Ten or more counts support this clonotype. This rearrangement joins TRBV7-2 to TRBJ2-1; 8 bases map to TRBD2. Germline CDR1 and CDR2: SGHTA and FQGNSA. CDR3 length equals 15 residues. Trimming cost V 5 bases and J 3 bases; bases outside gene matches: 6. The CDR3 sequence is CASSVSGEVYNEQFF. The CDR3 DNA sequence: TGTGCCAGCAGCGTTAGCGGGGAGGTCTACAATGAGCAGTTCTTC.

The rearrangement uses TRBV11-2 and TRBJ2-3; no clear D. This CDR3 has 17 amino acids. Trimming cost V 4 bases and J 2 bases, with 19 bases left between them. CDR1 is SGHAT, CDR2 FQNNGV, per germline. CDR3 amino acids: CASSSLPHGWNTDTQYF. For the CDR3, the DNA is TGTGCCAGCAGCTCCCTACCCCACGGGTGGAACACAGATACGCAGTATTTT.

This clonotype came up many times. This sequence joins TRBV14 and TRBJ2-7, with D uncertain. V lost 1 base and J 4 bases, leaving 5 bases between the germline ends. This CDR3 comprises 12 residues. The germline V gene has CDR1 SGHDN and CDR2 FVKESK. The CDR3, as DNA: TGTGCCAGCAGCCAAGTTTCTTACGAGCAGTACTTC. It codes for CASSQVSYEQYF.

At least ten counts were recorded for this clonotype. This chain links TRBV5-4 with TRBJ1-5, with D tentatively TRBD1 (6 bases). CDR3 length: 14 residues. V was trimmed by 4 bases and J by 2 bases, leaving 10 bases between them. CDR1 SGHNT and CDR2 YYREEE come from the germline V gene (reference sequence). CDR3 in amino acids: CASSLQGGNQPQHF. CDR3 sequence (DNA): TGTGCCAGCAGCCTACAGGGTGGCAATCAGCCCCAGCATTTT. Looking up the rest from reference TRBV5-4 and TRBJ1-5 gives the full variable domain: ETGVTQSPTHLIKTRGQQVTLRCSSQSGHNTVSWYQQALGQGPQFIFQYYREEENGRGNFPPRFSGLQFPNYSSELNVNALELDDSALYLCASSLQGGNQPQHFGDGTRLSIL.

As to this clonotype: Given a much more abundant clone one base away, this may be a read error. The V and J genes are TRBV7-2 and TRBJ2-1; D may match TRBD1 or TRBD2 (5 bases each). This CDR3 contains 15 residues. Trimming stripped 4 bases from V and 7 bases from J, with 17 bases between. From germline, CDR1 is SGHTA and CDR2 FQGNSA. The CDR3 DNA follows: TGTGCCAGCAGCTCGGCCGGGACGATGAGAAATGAGCAGTTCTTC. Its translation: CASSSAGTMRNEQFF.

This clonotype has just a few counts. The chain couples TRBV7-2 to TRBJ1-6; 7 bases map to TRBD1. The V gene end was trimmed by 1 base and the J gene end by 9 bases; junction bases not matched to a gene: 6. Germline-derived CDR1 and CDR2 are SGHTA and FQGNSA. This CDR3 is 15 amino acids long. CDR3 sequence: CASSLGGPGGSPLHF. CDR3 nucleotides: TGTGCCAGCAGCTTAGGCGGCCCAGGGGGTTCACCCCTCCACTTT. Filled out from reference TRBV7-2 and TRBJ1-6, the complete variable domain reads GAGVSQSPSNKVTEKGKDVELRCDPISGHTALYWYRQSLGQGLEFLIYFQGNSAPDKSGLPSDRFSAERTGGSVSTLTIQRTQQEDSAVYLCASSLGGPGGSPLHFGNGTRLTVT.

The rearrangement joins TRBV7-9 to TRBJ2-1, with TRBD1 matching over 8 bases. Germline V lookup: CDR1 SEHNR, CDR2 FQNEAQ (reference sequence). The CDR3 is 17 residues long. Trimming at V came to 4 bases and at J to 3 bases, leaving 11 bases not matched to a gene. CDR3 bases: TGTGCCAGCAGCTCGCGGACAGGGATGGTGTACTACAATGAGCAGTTCTTC. Translated, it gives CASSSRTGMVYYNEQFF.

This clonotype was seen more than once but under ten times. The CDR3 sequence is CASSPQGGREETQYF. CDR3 in DNA: TGTGCCAGCAGCCCCCAAGGGGGGAGGGAAGAGACCCAGTACTTC. The chain carries TRBV7-3 and TRBJ2-5, with D perhaps TRBD2 (7 bases). The CDR3 is made up of 15 amino acids. The V gene lost 5 bases and the J gene lost 3 bases, with 16 bases spanning the gap. Per germline, CDR1 SGHTA and CDR2 FQGTGA.

This chain connects TRBV20-1 to TRBJ2-3, with 13 bases matching TRBD2. The ends lost 5 bases at V and 2 bases at J; junction bases unmatched: 7. The V gene's germline CDR1 is DFQATT and CDR2 SNEGSKA (reference sequence). The CDR3 consists of 16 residues. The chain's CDR3 is CSASTGLAGPTDTQYF. In DNA, the CDR3 is TGCAGTGCTTCGACGGGACTAGCGGGACCCACAGATACGCAGTATTTT.

V gene TRBV18 combines with J gene TRBJ2-7; D unclear. The V gene lost 6 bases and the J gene lost 5 bases, with 17 bases spanning the gap. The germline V gene encodes CDR1 KGHSH and CDR2 LQKENI. The CDR3 spans 14 residues. CDR3 sequence reads: CASSVNHLSHEQYF. CDR3 bases: TGTGCCAGCTCGGTCAACCATCTGTCCCACGAGCAGTACTTC.

The J gene is TRBJ1-1, the V gene TRBV7-9, with D maybe TRBD1 (5 bases). CDR3 length: 11 amino acids. Germline V gene lookup returns CDR1 SEHNR and CDR2 FQNEAQ (reference sequence). V lost 6 bases to trimming and J lost 8 bases, with 10 bases between them. For the CDR3, the DNA is TGTGCCAGCAGTCAAGGGGCAGAAGCTTTCTTT. Amino acids: CASSQGAEAFF.

This clonotype was seen more than once but under ten times. This chain uses TRBV20-1 with TRBJ1-2, with D unresolved. Germline V gene data show CDR1 as DFQATT and CDR2 as SNEGSKA (reference sequence). V gave up 0 bases and J gave up 5 bases, with 10 bases separating them. The CDR3 length is 13 residues. CDR3 residues: CSARDPWDYGYTF. CDR3 nucleotides: TGCAGTGCTAGAGATCCGTGGGATTATGGCTACACCTTC.

This clonotype was observed at least ten times. The V and J genes are TRBV7-2 and TRBJ2-5, with TRBD2 matching over 11 bases. Trimming cost V 2 bases and J 2 bases; bases outside gene matches: 13. CDR1 is SGHTA and CDR2 is FQGNSA in the germline V gene. The CDR3 has 19 amino acids. This CDR3 reads CASSLPPQRLAGLQETQYF. As DNA, the CDR3 is TGTGCCAGCAGCTTACCACCTCAGAGACTAGCGGGGTTACAAGAGACCCAGTACTTC.

The sample holds many counts of this clonotype. In DNA, the CDR3 is TGTGCCAGCAGCTTAGCGCTCGTCGGGAACTACGAGCAGTACTTC. Protein: CASSLALVGNYEQYF. This sequence joins TRBV7-2 and TRBJ2-7; D possibly corresponds to TRBD2 (5 bases). Germline CDR1 SGHTA, CDR2 FQGNSA. Trimming left V 0 bases short and J 3 bases short, with 12 bases between. CDR3 length equals 15 residues.

In this sample, this clonotype turned up many times. The rearrangement uses TRBV7-9 and TRBJ1-1; the D gene is possibly TRBD1 (5 bases). Germline CDR1 reads SEHNR; CDR2 reads FQNEAQ (reference sequence). This CDR3 region has 15 residues. Deletions cut 2 bases from V and 2 bases from J, with 12 bases between. CDR3 nucleotides: TGTGCCAGCAGCTTACGGCAGGGTGGCAACACTGAAGCTTTCTTT. It codes for CASSLRQGGNTEAFF.

V gene TRBV6-1 combines with J gene TRBJ1-5; D is possibly TRBD1 (5 bases). V lost 5 bases and J lost 9, with 14 bases in between. The CDR3 runs to 13 residues. Germline V gene sequence: CDR1 MNHNS, CDR2 SASEGT. The CDR3 nucleotides are TGTGCCAGCAGTTACGGGGGTACTCGGCCCCAGCATTTT. It is translated as CASSYGGTRPQHF.

In this sample, this clonotype turned up many times. The chain couples TRBV7-9 to TRBJ2-5; TRBD1 agrees at 7 bases. The CDR3 runs to 14 residues. Per germline, CDR1 SEHNR and CDR2 FQNEAQ (reference sequence). V shed 4 bases, J shed 0 bases, and the junction held 2 bases outside the gene matches. The CDR3 sequence is CASSSGQYQETQYF. CDR3 coding DNA: TGTGCCAGCAGCTCGGGACAGTACCAAGAGACCCAGTACTTC.

This clonotype came up many times. The gene calls are TRBV15 and TRBJ2-7, with 9 bases that match TRBD2. This CDR3 has 18 amino acids. Unmatched junction bases numbered 10, after V lost 1 base and J lost 0 bases. Germline lookup yields CDR1 LNHNV and CDR2 YYDKDF (reference sequence). CDR3 nucleotides: TGTGCCACCAGCAGAGGAGGTAGAAGCGGGAGGAGCTCCTACGAGCAGTACTTC. It specifies CATSRGGRSGRSSYEQYF.

This clonotype was counted a few times. The CDR3 loop is CASRREAAQPQHF. CDR3 DNA: TGTGCCAGCCGTCGTGAGGCGGCTCAGCCCCAGCATTTT. The rearrangement uses TRBV12-3 or TRBV12-4 and TRBJ1-5, with D hard to call. V lost 8 bases and J 6 bases, leaving 14 bases between the germline ends. This CDR3 region has 13 residues.